The 8 T cell receptor beta chains presented below share a single source sample, sequenced in a study of identical twins. TCRdb reprocessed the 5' RACE reads via MiXCR and lists one record per CDR3 protein. The sample consists of hundreds of thousands of distinct CDR3 sequences, about 20% of them appearing once. The same data also went into a second study, on T cells expressing NK-cell markers.

The sequenced material came from PBMCs. The receptor set was obtained from a young woman in good health.

This clonotype has only a few counts. The chain is built from TRBV20-1 and TRBJ1-2; a weak D match, TRBD1 (5 bases). The CDR3 loop spans 16 amino acids. Trimming cost V 7 bases and J 0 bases, with 21 bases left between them. Looked up from germline, CDR1 is DFQATT and CDR2 is SNEGSKA (reference sequence). CDR3 protein: CSVPNRGRTANYGYTF. Here the CDR3 DNA reads TGCAGTGTCCCAAACCGGGGCCGGACGGCTAACTATGGCTACACCTTC.

The V and J genes are TRBV12-3 or TRBV12-4 and TRBJ1-6; TRBD1 agrees at 7 bases. The CDR3 consists of 14 residues. J was trimmed by 9 bases and V by 6 bases; bases with no gene match: 8. The CDR3 protein is CASSPRQGTSPLHF. Written as DNA, the CDR3 is TGTGCCAGCAGCCCCCGACAGGGTACTTCACCCCTCCACTTT.

This chain connects TRBV7-9 to TRBJ2-7, with D possibly matching TRBD1 (6 bases). The CDR3 extends over 14 amino acids. The V and J ends lost 4 bases and 7 bases respectively, with 17 bases between them. Germline V lookup: CDR1 SEHNR, CDR2 FQNEAQ (reference sequence). CDR3 DNA sequence: TGTGCCAGCAGCTCCCCCTGGACAGAGCAGGAGCAGTACTTC. Its translation is CASSSPWTEQEQYF.

This chain connects TRBV20-1 to TRBJ2-5; D possibly corresponds to TRBD2 (5 bases). Germline loops: CDR1 DFQATT, CDR2 SNEGSKA (reference sequence). Trimming took off 0 bases at V and 2 bases at J, with 10 bases between the two ends. This CDR3 is 14 amino acids long. CDR3 in DNA: TGCAGTGCTAGAGATCTAGCCAAGCAAGAGACCCAGTACTTC. Translated, it gives CSARDLAKQETQYF.

Points on this clonotype: One end of the junction fails to match germline, which may point to a read error. This chain uses TRBV12-3 or TRBV12-4 with TRBJ2-7; the match to TRBD2 covers 12 bases. The CDR3 contains 15 residues. CDR3: CASSGRLAGDPRLIF. The DNA for the CDR3 is TGTGCCAGCAGCGGGCGACTAGCGGGAGACCCAAGATTGATCTTC.

This chain uses TRBV29-1 with TRBJ1-4; D gene uncertain. The CDR3 is 11 amino acids. V lost 8 bases to trimming and J lost 1 base, with 5 bases between them. Germline CDR1 reads SQVTM; CDR2 reads ANQGSEA. The CDR3 region is CSSRTNEKLFF. CDR3 DNA: TGCAGCTCTAGAACTAATGAAAAACTGTTTTTT.

The genes are TRBV11-3 and TRBJ2-1; unclear D gene. V lost 5 bases, J lost 5 bases, and 16 bases lay in between. Germline CDR1 is SGHNT and CDR2 is YENEEA. This CDR3 is 15 amino acids long. CDR3: CASSLSGTENNEQFF. The CDR3 DNA reads TGTGCCAGCAGCCTCAGTGGTACGGAAAACAATGAGCAGTTCTTC.

The CDR3 DNA sequence: TGTGCCAGCAGCGTCCGGGACGGAAACACCGGGGAGCTGTTTTTT. Translation gives CASSVRDGNTGELFF. V is TRBV9 and J is TRBJ2-2; D assignment may be TRBD1 or TRBD2 (5 bases each). CDR1 is SGDLS, CDR2 YYNGEE, per germline. The V and J ends lost 2 bases and 2 bases respectively, with 10 bases between them. This CDR3 has 15 amino acids.